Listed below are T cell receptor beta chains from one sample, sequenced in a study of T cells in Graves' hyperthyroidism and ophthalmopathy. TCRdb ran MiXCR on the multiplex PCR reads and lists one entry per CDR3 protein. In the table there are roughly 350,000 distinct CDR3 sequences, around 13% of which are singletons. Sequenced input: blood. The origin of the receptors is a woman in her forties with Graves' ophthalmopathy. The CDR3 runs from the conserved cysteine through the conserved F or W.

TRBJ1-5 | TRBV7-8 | CASSLVGVDSNQPQHF
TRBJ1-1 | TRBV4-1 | CASSWTGGKNTEAFF
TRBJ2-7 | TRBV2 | CASSRGTASYEQYF
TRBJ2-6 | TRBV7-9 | CASSLGLSRRGANVLTF
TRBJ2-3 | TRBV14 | CASSQPGVLSSGGSDTDTQYF
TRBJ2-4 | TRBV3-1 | CASSQGPGGAAKNIQYF
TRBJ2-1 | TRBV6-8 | CASSYREDRSNEQFF
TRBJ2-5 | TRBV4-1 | CASSQDLIRGGSETQYF
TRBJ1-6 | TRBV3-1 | CASSQGTVNSPLHF
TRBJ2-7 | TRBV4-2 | CASSPPTGSYEQYF
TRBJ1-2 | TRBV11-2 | CASSYSGGLANYGYTF
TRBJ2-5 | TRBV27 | CASSSLDSQETQYF
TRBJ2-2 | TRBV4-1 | CASSQDRSGGQDTGELFF
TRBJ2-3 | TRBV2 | CASKVTDTQYF
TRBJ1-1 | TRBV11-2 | CASSPTGGLWMAFF
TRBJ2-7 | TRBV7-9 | CASSLAERYEQYF
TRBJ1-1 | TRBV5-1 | CVSSLETLNTEAFF
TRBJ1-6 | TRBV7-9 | CASSFTGSSPLHF
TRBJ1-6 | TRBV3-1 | CASSPGQGRLDSPLHF
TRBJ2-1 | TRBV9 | CASSQTGARHRIYNEQFF
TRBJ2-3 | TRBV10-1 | CASSESYTTDTQYF
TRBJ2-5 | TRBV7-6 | CASSRTNSQETQYF
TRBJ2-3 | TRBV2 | CASSEARYSSTDTQYF
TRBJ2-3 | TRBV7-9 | CASSRTGGAPSDTQYF
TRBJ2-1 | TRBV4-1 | CASSQGGRGNEQFF
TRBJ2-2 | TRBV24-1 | CATSLERGNTGELFF
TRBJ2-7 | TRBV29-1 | CSVGTSGRGYEQYF
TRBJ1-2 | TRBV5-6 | CASSLSGTSYGYTF
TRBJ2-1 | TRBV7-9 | CASYSWGQGVNEQFF
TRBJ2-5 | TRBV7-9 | CASCGAQETQYF
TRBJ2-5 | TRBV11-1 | CASSRDTYQETQYF
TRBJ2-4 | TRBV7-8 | CASSLGRATDLAKNIQYF
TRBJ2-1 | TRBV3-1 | CASSTDGATYNEQFF
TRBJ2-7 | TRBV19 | CASGPASVSYEQYF
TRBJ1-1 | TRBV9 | CASSSRLTGDTEAFF
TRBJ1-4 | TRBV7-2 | CASSLGGGTVSNEKLFF
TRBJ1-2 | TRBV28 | CASSFLQTGGGYGYTF
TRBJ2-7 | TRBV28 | CASSSWREGGYEQYF
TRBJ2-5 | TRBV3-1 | CASRRAGGGEETQYF
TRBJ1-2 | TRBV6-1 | CATQEGQTNYGYTF
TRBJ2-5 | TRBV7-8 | CASSLMTETQYF
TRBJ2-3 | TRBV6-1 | CASSRTSGGSGTDTQYF
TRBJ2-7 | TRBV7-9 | CASSLGRSRQYF
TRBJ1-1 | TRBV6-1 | CASSYGHLNTEAFF
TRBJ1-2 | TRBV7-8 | CASSLGSTGILSGLKDYGYAF
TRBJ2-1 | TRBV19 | CASTTTPARGYNEQFF
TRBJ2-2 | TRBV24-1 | CATSDFGPSGSTGELFF
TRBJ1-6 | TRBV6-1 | CASSYGAGNNSPLHF
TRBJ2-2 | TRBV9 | CASSPRTGVMGGELFF
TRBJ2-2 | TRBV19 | CASIPDRTSLRHTGELFF
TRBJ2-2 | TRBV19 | CASSITPGTGELFF
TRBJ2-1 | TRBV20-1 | CSALRLAGGVYNEQFF
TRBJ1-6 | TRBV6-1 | CASSPTGGGTPPLHF
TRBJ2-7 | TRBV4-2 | CASSQGGWDGGRGEQYF